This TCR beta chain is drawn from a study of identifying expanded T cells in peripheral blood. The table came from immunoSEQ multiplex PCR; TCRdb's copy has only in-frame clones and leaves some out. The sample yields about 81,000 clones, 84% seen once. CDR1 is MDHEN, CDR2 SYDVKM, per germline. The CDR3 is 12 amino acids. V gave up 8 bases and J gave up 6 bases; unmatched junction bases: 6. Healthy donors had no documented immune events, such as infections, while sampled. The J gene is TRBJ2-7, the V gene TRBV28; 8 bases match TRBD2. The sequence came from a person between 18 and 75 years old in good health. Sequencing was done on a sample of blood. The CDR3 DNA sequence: TGTGCCAGCGAGCGGGGGTTTGGCGAGCAGTACTTC. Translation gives CASERGFGEQYF.